Listed below are T cell receptor beta chains from one sample, sequenced in a study of beta chain features in type 1 diabetes. Some clones are missing from TCRdb's copy, which holds only in-frame ones; the method was immunoSEQ multiplex PCR. The sample carries approximately 260,000 clones, 24% recorded once. Material: naive CD4+ T cells from blood. These receptors were collected from a woman in her twenties or thirties with type 1 diabetes. The CDR3 runs from the conserved cysteine through the conserved F or W. The order of the fields is J gene, V gene, D gene, clone size, CDR3 DNA, CDR3 protein. The D gene is left open where the match is weak. Where a row states a size, it is once, few, many or the class of an expanded clone; other rows omit it.

j_call: TRBJ1-5; v_call: TRBV30; d_call: .; clone_size: few; cdr3_nt: TGTGCCTGGAGTGTCCTAGGCAATCAGCCCCAGCATTTT; cdr3_aa: CAWSVLGNQPQHF
j_call: TRBJ2-3; v_call: TRBV7-9; d_call: TRBD1; clone_size: .; cdr3_nt: TGTGCCAGCAGCCCCAGGACAGGGACCGACACAGATACGCAGTATTTT; cdr3_aa: CASSPRTGTDTDTQYF
j_call: TRBJ1-2; v_call: TRBV6-5; d_call: .; clone_size: .; cdr3_nt: TGTGCCAGCAGTTACTCGACAGGCTATGGCTACACCTTC; cdr3_aa: CASSYSTGYGYTF
j_call: TRBJ2-7; v_call: TRBV11-2; d_call: .; clone_size: few; cdr3_nt: TGTGCCAGCAGCTGGGAAAGGGGCGAGCAGTACTTC; cdr3_aa: CASSWERGEQYF
j_call: TRBJ2-7; v_call: TRBV10-3; d_call: TRBD1; clone_size: few; cdr3_nt: TGTGCCGCCTTATCCTCACCGGGACAGGGCTACGAGCAGTACTTC; cdr3_aa: CAALSSPGQGYEQYF
j_call: TRBJ2-7; v_call: TRBV4-1; d_call: .; clone_size: .; cdr3_nt: TGCGCCAGCAGCCAAGTACAGGTGGGCAGCTCCTACGAGCAGTACTTC; cdr3_aa: CASSQVQVGSSYEQYF
j_call: TRBJ2-1; v_call: TRBV5-6; d_call: TRBD1; clone_size: once; cdr3_nt: TGTGCCAGCAGCTTAAAAGACAGGGAAGCGCAGTTCTTC; cdr3_aa: CASSLKDREAQFF
j_call: TRBJ2-5; v_call: TRBV15; d_call: TRBD1; clone_size: .; cdr3_nt: TGTGCCACCAAAAGTGGGGGACAGGGCCGAGAGACCCAGTACTTC; cdr3_aa: CATKSGGQGRETQYF
j_call: TRBJ2-7; v_call: TRBV29-1; d_call: TRBD2; clone_size: .; cdr3_nt: TGCAGCGTCCGGACTAGCACGTACGAGCAGTACTTC; cdr3_aa: CSVRTSTYEQYF
j_call: TRBJ2-7; v_call: TRBV5-1; d_call: .; clone_size: .; cdr3_nt: TGCGCCAGCAGCCGAAACCCTGAGAGCTCCTACGAGCAGTACTTC; cdr3_aa: CASSRNPESSYEQYF
j_call: TRBJ2-7; v_call: TRBV5-1; d_call: TRBD2; clone_size: .; cdr3_nt: TGCGCCAGCAGCGAGGGACTAGCGGCTTCCTACGAGCAGTACTTC; cdr3_aa: CASSEGLAASYEQYF
j_call: TRBJ2-1; v_call: TRBV7-3; d_call: .; clone_size: few; cdr3_nt: TGTGCCAGCAGCCTTGCTAGGGGGGAGCAGTTCTTC; cdr3_aa: CASSLARGEQFF
j_call: TRBJ2-7; v_call: TRBV30; d_call: .; clone_size: .; cdr3_nt: TGTGCCTGGAGTAGGAGTGGAGAGCAGTACTTC; cdr3_aa: CAWSRSGEQYF
j_call: TRBJ2-1; v_call: TRBV2; d_call: .; clone_size: few; cdr3_nt: TGTGCCAGCAACCGTATACAGGAGCAGTTTAATGAGCAGTTCTTC; cdr3_aa: CASNRIQEQFNEQFF
j_call: TRBJ1-2; v_call: TRBV30; d_call: TRBD1; clone_size: once; cdr3_nt: TGTGCCTGGCAGTTGGGACAGGGGAGAGTGAACCATGGCTACACCTTC; cdr3_aa: CAWQLGQGRVNHGYTF
j_call: TRBJ2-7; v_call: TRBV4-1; d_call: .; clone_size: few; cdr3_nt: TGCGCCAGCAGCCACGGGACGGACTACGTGGTGCAGTACTTC; cdr3_aa: CASSHGTDYVVQYF
j_call: TRBJ2-5; v_call: TRBV5-1; d_call: TRBD2; clone_size: few; cdr3_nt: TGCGCCAGCAGCCTGGGACTAGCGGGAGGAGAGACCCAGTACTTC; cdr3_aa: CASSLGLAGGETQYF
j_call: TRBJ2-1; v_call: TRBV11-2; d_call: TRBD2; clone_size: .; cdr3_nt: TGTGCCAGCAGTTGGGCTAGCGGGAGGGGCTCCTACAATGAGCAGTTCTTC; cdr3_aa: CASSWASGRGSYNEQFF
j_call: TRBJ1-4; v_call: TRBV2; d_call: TRBD1; clone_size: .; cdr3_nt: TGTGCCAGCAGTACCTCGGGACAGGGGAATGAAAAACTGTTTTTT; cdr3_aa: CASSTSGQGNEKLFF
j_call: TRBJ2-5; v_call: TRBV18; d_call: .; clone_size: .; cdr3_nt: TGTGCCAGCTCACCACAGTCAGATCAAGAGACCCAGTACTTC; cdr3_aa: CASSPQSDQETQYF
j_call: TRBJ2-1; v_call: TRBV18; d_call: TRBD1; clone_size: .; cdr3_nt: TGTGCCAGCTCACCGGGACAGGGGGCAAATGAGCAGTTCTTC; cdr3_aa: CASSPGQGANEQFF
j_call: TRBJ2-7; v_call: TRBV19; d_call: TRBD1; clone_size: .; cdr3_nt: TGTGCCAGTAGTATGGGACAGACCTACGAGCAGTACTTC; cdr3_aa: CASSMGQTYEQYF
j_call: TRBJ2-7; v_call: TRBV9; d_call: TRBD1; clone_size: few; cdr3_nt: TGTGCCAGCAGCCTGTTCCGGGACAGGACCTACGAGCAGTACTTC; cdr3_aa: CASSLFRDRTYEQYF
j_call: TRBJ2-5; v_call: TRBV25-1; d_call: .; clone_size: .; cdr3_nt: TGTGCCAGCAGTGATTCCCGGGGGCTAGGGGGCTCAGAGACCCAGTACTTC; cdr3_aa: CASSDSRGLGGSETQYF
j_call: TRBJ2-7; v_call: TRBV28; d_call: .; clone_size: few; cdr3_nt: TGTGCCAGCAGTCGTCACGGGGGTGGCGACGAGCAGTACTTC; cdr3_aa: CASSRHGGGDEQYF
j_call: TRBJ2-7; v_call: TRBV4-1; d_call: TRBD1; clone_size: .; cdr3_nt: TGCGCCAGCAGCCAAATCAAGGACAGGGAGCAGTACTTC; cdr3_aa: CASSQIKDREQYF
j_call: TRBJ1-2; v_call: TRBV27; d_call: TRBD1; clone_size: .; cdr3_nt: TGTGCCAGCAGTTTCCTGGACAGGGGCTATGGCTACACCTTC; cdr3_aa: CASSFLDRGYGYTF
j_call: TRBJ2-1; v_call: TRBV19; d_call: .; clone_size: few; cdr3_nt: TGTGCCAGTAACGGTGGCACTAGCCTATACAATGAGCAGTTCTTC; cdr3_aa: CASNGGTSLYNEQFF
j_call: TRBJ1-1; v_call: TRBV10-3; d_call: .; clone_size: few; cdr3_nt: TGTGCCATCAGTGAGTCTGGGGAGGGATCGAACACTGAAGCTTTCTTT; cdr3_aa: CAISESGEGSNTEAFF
j_call: TRBJ1-2; v_call: TRBV9; d_call: .; clone_size: few; cdr3_nt: TGTGCCAGCAGCGTTCGGGGGGACTATGGCTACACCTTC; cdr3_aa: CASSVRGDYGYTF
j_call: TRBJ2-4; v_call: TRBV6-5; d_call: .; clone_size: few; cdr3_nt: TGTGCCAGCAGTTACTCGTTCCGAGCCAAAAACATTCAGTACTTC; cdr3_aa: CASSYSFRAKNIQYF
j_call: TRBJ2-2; v_call: TRBV28; d_call: TRBD2; clone_size: few; cdr3_nt: TGTGCCAGCAGTTGGACTAGCGCGAACACCGGGGAGCTGTTTTTT; cdr3_aa: CASSWTSANTGELFF
j_call: TRBJ1-5; v_call: TRBV5-1; d_call: TRBD1; clone_size: few; cdr3_nt: TGCGCCAGCAGCTTACAGGGGAATAGCAATCAGCCCCAGCATTTT; cdr3_aa: CASSLQGNSNQPQHF
j_call: TRBJ2-2; v_call: TRBV9; d_call: TRBD2; clone_size: few; cdr3_nt: TGTGCCAGCAGCGTAAACGCGGGACTAGCAACCGGGGAGCTGTTTTTT; cdr3_aa: CASSVNAGLATGELFF
j_call: TRBJ2-1; v_call: TRBV30; d_call: TRBD2; clone_size: .; cdr3_nt: TGTGCCTGGAGGGAGGATAGCGGGAGTTGGGCCTACAATGAGCAGTTCTTC; cdr3_aa: CAWREDSGSWAYNEQFF
j_call: TRBJ2-7; v_call: TRBV5-1; d_call: TRBD2; clone_size: .; cdr3_nt: TGCGCCAGCAGCCCGCGGACCGGGACTAGCTCATACGACGAGCAGTACTTC; cdr3_aa: CASSPRTGTSSYDEQYF
j_call: TRBJ2-5; v_call: TRBV7-7; d_call: TRBD2; clone_size: .; cdr3_nt: TGTGCTAGCAGCCAGACTAGCGGCCAAGAGACCCAGTACTTC; cdr3_aa: CASSQTSGQETQYF
j_call: TRBJ2-7; v_call: TRBV25-1; d_call: TRBD2; clone_size: few; cdr3_nt: TGTGCCAGCAGTGAATGGTCTAGCGGGAGTGACGAGCAGTACTTC; cdr3_aa: CASSEWSSGSDEQYF
j_call: TRBJ2-3; v_call: TRBV2; d_call: TRBD1; clone_size: .; cdr3_nt: TGTGCCAGCAACCTCGGACAGGGCGGCGATACGCAGTATTTT; cdr3_aa: CASNLGQGGDTQYF
j_call: TRBJ1-5; v_call: TRBV29-1; d_call: .; clone_size: .; cdr3_nt: TGCAGCGTGGGAGGGACGGGCCCTAATCAGCCCCAGCATTTT; cdr3_aa: CSVGGTGPNQPQHF
j_call: TRBJ2-1; v_call: TRBV7-2; d_call: TRBD1; clone_size: few; cdr3_nt: TGTGCCAGCAGCTCCAACAGGGGCGATGAGCAGTTCTTC; cdr3_aa: CASSSNRGDEQFF
j_call: TRBJ2-7; v_call: TRBV9; d_call: TRBD1; clone_size: few; cdr3_nt: TGTGCCAGCAGCTCGCCAGACAGGGGCAGGGTCGAGCAGTACTTC; cdr3_aa: CASSSPDRGRVEQYF